This T cell receptor beta chain comes out of a study of blood T cell repertoires in COVID-19. Overall study context: Samples came from the United States, Italy and Spain, spanning acute and convalescent COVID-19. T cells, B-cell-depleted T cells, or PBMCs supplied cDNA or gDNA.

This clone was seen more than once but under ten times. V gave up 0 bases and J gave up 10 bases, with 13 bases separating them. Per germline, CDR1 SEHNR and CDR2 FQNEAQ (reference sequence). The CDR3 extends over 15 amino acids. Measured with immunoSEQ multiplex PCR; TCRdb has only the in-frame clones, and not every one. The table includes roughly 87,000 clones, about 81% detected once. This TCR was recovered from a woman in her sixties with acute or convalescent COVID-19. V and J are TRBV7-9 and TRBJ1-6; a weak D match, TRBD1 (5 bases). Sample: peripheral blood. This CDR3 is CASSLAGRARSPLHF. The CDR3 region has the DNA TGTGCCAGCAGCTTAGCGGGCAGGGCGAGATCACCCCTCCACTTT.